Listed below are T cell receptor beta chains from one sample, sequenced in a study of blood T cell repertoires in COVID-19. Assay: immunoSEQ multiplex PCR; the TCRdb copy retains only in-frame clones and omits some. The sample lists 150,000 or so clones, around 84% seen once, with around 19% in the top ten. Sequencing input: peripheral blood. The receptors stem from a woman older than 75 with acute or convalescent COVID-19. Both conserved end residues are part of each CDR3.

V: TRBV14
J: TRBJ2-5
CDR3: CASSPRGWTQYF

V: TRBV1
J: TRBJ2-1
CDR3: CTSSQGGDAYNEQFF

V: TRBV18
J: TRBJ1-3
CDR3: CASSIQGATGNTIYF

V: TRBV7-9
J: TRBJ1-5
CDR3: CASSPNPGGNQPQHF

V: TRBV18
J: TRBJ1-1
CDR3: CASSPTGGTEAFF

V: TRBV7-9
J: TRBJ2-3
CDR3: CASSGPGISTDTQYF

V: TRBV7-2
J: TRBJ1-4
CDR3: CASSLEGAGEKLFF

V: TRBV5-4
J: TRBJ2-7
CDR3: CASSFLAGESYEQYF

V: TRBV4-2
J: TRBJ2-7
CDR3: CASSQGSYEQYF

V: TRBV7-9
J: TRBJ1-5
CDR3: CASSLRGQPQHF

V: TRBV7-2
J: TRBJ2-5
CDR3: CASSLYSHQETQYF

V: TRBV13
J: TRBJ1-2
CDR3: CASSLGEGGVYGYTF

V: TRBV7-2
J: TRBJ1-3
CDR3: CASSLDSGAGNTIYF

V: TRBV6-5
J: TRBJ1-5
CDR3: CASSSRGMSNQPQHF

V: TRBV4-3
J: TRBJ1-2
CDR3: CASSQGGRANYGYTF

V: TRBV7-2
J: TRBJ2-2
CDR3: CASSLAPGRGAGELFF

V: TRBV5-5
J: TRBJ1-1
CDR3: CASSLGSQLNTEAFF

V: TRBV3-1/TRBV3-2
J: TRBJ2-7
CDR3: CASSQLRTSGTYEQYF

V: TRBV5-1
J: TRBJ2-1
CDR3: CASSLGAGGFNEQFF

V: TRBV5-8
J: TRBJ1-5
CDR3: CASSRWGGSQPQHF